These 27 T cell receptor beta chains were all obtained from the same sample, sequenced in a study of early T cells in non-severe SARS-CoV-2 infection. TCRdb reprocessed the 5' RACE reads with MiXCR, giving one entry per CDR3 protein. The table shows 45,000 to 60,000 distinct CDR3 sequences, with 10% occurring only once. The specimen sequenced was whole blood. These TCRs come from an adult who was a healthcare worker with PCR-confirmed SARS-CoV-2 infection or an uninfected control (not recorded which).

This clonotype appeared many times. The CDR3, as DNA: TGCAGTGCTAGTGCCGGGGCGGGGGAGCTGTTTTTT. The encoded protein is CSASAGAGELFF. The rearrangement joins TRBV20-1 to TRBJ2-2; tentatively, D is TRBD1 or TRBD2 (5 bases each). From germline, CDR1 is DFQATT and CDR2 SNEGSKA (reference sequence). V lost 3 bases and J lost 8, with 10 bases in between. The CDR3 is 12 amino acids.

This chain links TRBV18 with TRBJ2-6; 14 nucleotides align to TRBD2. The CDR3 totals 18 residues. The V segment lost 3 bases and the J segment 0 bases; nucleotides outside the gene matches: 1. Germline V CDR1 and CDR2: KGHSH, LQKENI. The CDR3 reads CASSPGLAGGSGANVLTF. DNA of the CDR3: TGTGCCAGCTCACCCGGACTAGCGGGGGGCTCTGGGGCCAACGTCCTGACTTTC.

The sample holds a few counts of this clonotype. This chain connects TRBV28 to TRBJ2-3; 10 bases line up with TRBD2. With 3 bases clipped from V and 2 bases from J, the junction kept 5 bases outside the gene matches. Germline values: CDR1 MDHEN, CDR2 SYDVKM. The CDR3 consists of 16 residues. The CDR3 loop reads CASSFLSGRDTDTQYF. In DNA form, the CDR3 reads TGTGCCAGCAGTTTTCTGAGCGGGAGGGACACAGATACGCAGTATTTT.

This clonotype showed up many times. The rearrangement uses TRBV29-1 and TRBJ2-3; 7 bases fit TRBD2. The CDR3 length is 14 residues. The V gene's germline CDR1 is SQVTM and CDR2 ANQGSEA. V shed 2 bases, J shed 3 bases, and the junction held 5 bases outside the gene matches. Here the CDR3 DNA reads TGCAGCGTTGAATGGGAGGGGAGGACAGATACGCAGTATTTT. Its protein product is CSVEWEGRTDTQYF.

This clonotype was seen a few times. V usage is TRBV10-3 and J usage is TRBJ2-3, with 10 bases fitting TRBD2. The CDR3 runs to 15 residues. The ends lost 3 bases at V and 3 bases at J; junction bases unmatched: 3. Germline V gene lookup returns CDR1 ENHRY and CDR2 SYGVKD. The CDR3 reads CAISDGSGGTDTQYF. CDR3 DNA sequence: TGTGCCATCAGTGATGGTAGCGGGGGGACAGATACGCAGTATTTT.

The chain uses TRBV11-2 and TRBJ2-5, with a tentative D call TRBD1 (6 bases). Trimming cost V 1 base and J 1 base, with 13 bases left between them. This CDR3 has 16 amino acids. Germline assignment: CDR1 SGHAT and CDR2 FQNNGV. The CDR3 loop reads CASSLVLGRGQETQYF. DNA for the CDR3: TGTGCCAGCAGCTTAGTCCTTGGCAGGGGCCAAGAGACCCAGTACTTC.

There are a few counts of this clonotype. This sequence joins TRBV5-5 and TRBJ1-1; D is uncertain. Trimming took 2 bases from V and 1 from J, leaving 6 bases between them. The CDR3 is made up of 13 amino acids. Per germline, CDR1 SGHKS and CDR2 YYEKEE (reference sequence). For the CDR3, the DNA is TGTGCCAGCAGCTTAATATCGAACACTGAAGCTTTCTTT. It yields the protein CASSLISNTEAFF. Using reference TRBV5-5 and TRBJ1-1 for the parts outside the CDR3, the full variable domain is DAGVTQSPTHLIKTRGQQVTLRCSPISGHKSVSWYQQVLGQGPQFIFQYYEKEERGRGNFPDRFSARQFPNYSSELNVNALLLGDSALYLCASSLISNTEAFFGQGTRLTVV.

This clonotype was observed a few times. The genes are TRBV5-6 and TRBJ1-3; D gene uncertain. V was pared by 3 bases and J by 4 bases, with 8 bases between. This CDR3 spans 13 amino acids. Germline V CDR1 and CDR2: SGHDT, YYEEEE. DNA of the CDR3: TGTGCCAGCAGCTCCGGTGCCGGAAACACCATATATTTT. As protein: CASSSGAGNTIYF.

The chain combines TRBV6-2 or TRBV6-3 with TRBJ2-6; 8 bases line up with TRBD2. The ends lost 8 bases at V and 1 base at J; junction bases unmatched: 10. The germline V gene encodes CDR1 MNHEY and CDR2 SVGEGT. The CDR3 consists of 17 residues. CDR3 DNA sequence: TGTGCCAGCGGAAAAGCGGGAGCCCGATCTGGGGCCAACGTCCTGACTTTC. Translated: CASGKAGARSGANVLTF.

V gene TRBV9 combines with J gene TRBJ2-5; 8 nucleotides match TRBD1. Germline loops: CDR1 SGDLS, CDR2 YYNGEE. The CDR3 length is 14 residues. After removal of 3 bases from V and 4 bases from J, the junction contained 5 bases not matched to a gene. The CDR3 protein is CASSARQGLETQYF. CDR3 nucleotide sequence: TGTGCCAGCAGCGCACGACAGGGGTTAGAGACCCAGTACTTC.

The genes are TRBV29-1 and TRBJ1-5; 7 nucleotides agree with TRBD1. V was clipped by 4 bases and J by 4 bases; unmatched bases: 4. This CDR3 has 13 residues. CDR1 is SQVTM and CDR2 is ANQGSEA in the germline V gene. The CDR3 region is CSVAGTENQPQHF. In DNA form, the CDR3 reads TGCAGCGTTGCCGGGACAGAAAATCAGCCCCAGCATTTT.

In its sample, this clonotype was seen a few times. V and J are TRBV6-1 and TRBJ2-3; 9 nucleotides align to TRBD2. With V trimmed by 6 bases and J by 4 bases, 5 bases remained unmatched. Germline values: CDR1 MNHNS, CDR2 SASEGT. This CDR3 region has 14 residues. The CDR3 sequence: CASSASGRPDTQYF. Written as DNA, the CDR3 is TGTGCCAGCAGCGCCAGCGGGAGGCCAGATACGCAGTATTTT.

The J gene is TRBJ2-1, the V gene TRBV11-2; TRBD1 matches at 9 bases. This CDR3 has 17 residues. The ends lost 0 bases at V and 3 bases at J; junction bases unmatched: 6. The V gene's germline CDR1 is SGHAT and CDR2 FQNNGV. The CDR3 region is CASSLDPGTGLYNEQFF. CDR3 DNA sequence: TGTGCCAGCAGCTTAGACCCGGGGACAGGGCTCTACAATGAGCAGTTCTTC. Using reference TRBV11-2 and TRBJ2-1 for the parts outside the CDR3, the full variable domain is EAGVAQSPRYKIIEKRQSVAFWCNPISGHATLYWYQQILGQGPKLLIQFQNNGVVDDSQLPKDRFSAERLKGVDSTLKIQPAKLEDSAVYLCASSLDPGTGLYNEQFFGPGTRLTVL.

This clonotype has only a few counts. J is TRBJ2-7 and V is TRBV6-2 or TRBV6-3; tentative D call: TRBD2 (6 bases). Germline values: CDR1 MNHEY, CDR2 SVGEGT. The V and J ends lost 6 bases and 0 bases respectively, with 18 bases between them. CDR3 length: 16 residues. The CDR3, as DNA: TGTGCCAGCAGGACAATCGGGGGATTTCACTCCTACGAGCAGTACTTC. Its protein is CASRTIGGFHSYEQYF.

This clonotype has a handful of counts. The V call is TRBV2, the J call TRBJ2-5; the D is unclear. The CDR3 contains 12 residues. Germline assignment: CDR1 SNHLY and CDR2 FYNNEI. Trimming removed 1 base from V and 1 base from J, with 1 base in between. The CDR3 DNA reads TGTGCCAGCAGTGAAGTCCAAGAGACCCAGTACTTC. This sequence encodes CASSEVQETQYF.

Ten or more counts support this clonotype. The rearrangement joins TRBV5-1 to TRBJ2-3, with 8 bases fitting TRBD2. The germline V gene encodes CDR1 SGHRS and CDR2 YFSETQ. The CDR3 has 18 residues. Trimming took 4 bases from V and 4 from J; bases not matched to a gene: 17. The CDR3 reads CASSPSRISGGRPDTQYF. CDR3 in DNA: TGCGCCAGCAGCCCTTCGAGGATAAGCGGGGGCCGGCCAGATACGCAGTATTTT.

This clonotype was detected only once. The chain is built from TRBV27 and TRBJ2-1, with a weak D call TRBD1 (6 bases). The CDR3 spans 12 residues. Germline CDR1 and CDR2: MNHEY and SMNVEV (reference sequence). V lost 5 bases and J 6 bases, leaving 8 bases between the germline ends. The CDR3 sequence is CASSTGFNEQFF. As DNA, the CDR3 is TGTGCCAGCAGTACAGGGTTCAATGAGCAGTTCTTC.

The chain recombines TRBV11-2 with TRBJ2-7, with TRBD1 identical over 9 bases. Looked up from germline, CDR1 is SGHAT and CDR2 is FQNNGV. The CDR3 runs to 15 residues. Trimming at V came to 5 bases and at J to 4 bases, leaving 9 bases not matched to a gene. CDR3 region: CASSQTGTGLYEQYF. In DNA, the CDR3 is TGTGCCAGCAGCCAAACCGGGACAGGGTTATACGAGCAGTACTTC.

At least ten counts were recorded for this clonotype. V and J are TRBV7-9 and TRBJ2-7; D perhaps matches TRBD2 (5 bases). CDR3 length: 14 residues. Germline CDR1 SEHNR, CDR2 FQNEAQ (reference sequence). Trimming stripped 1 base from V and 4 bases from J, with 11 bases between. This chain's CDR3 is CASSLEWRAYEQYF. The CDR3 DNA reads TGTGCCAGCAGCTTAGAGTGGCGGGCTTACGAGCAGTACTTC.

This clonotype was recorded at least ten times. The chain has TRBV12-3 or TRBV12-4 and TRBJ2-7; 7 positions agree with TRBD1. The length of the CDR3 is 12 residues. Trimming at V came to 6 bases and at J to 4 bases, leaving 3 bases not matched to a gene. The CDR3 bases are TGTGCCAGCAGCTCACAGGGGTACGAGCAGTACTTC. This codes for CASSSQGYEQYF.

This clonotype was seen more than once but under ten times. The rearrangement uses TRBV19 and TRBJ1-5, with TRBD1 matching over 9 bases. J lost 7 bases, V lost 5 bases, and 9 bases had no gene match. Germline values: CDR1 LNHDA, CDR2 SQIVND (reference sequence). The CDR3 spans 15 residues. CDR3 sequence (DNA): TGTGCCAGTAGTGGCGGACAGGGGAGCGGGCAGCCCCAGCATTTT. Amino acid sequence: CASSGGQGSGQPQHF. The whole variable domain, remainder taken from reference TRBV19 and TRBJ1-5, is DGGITQSPKYLFRKEGQNVTLSCEQNLNHDAMYWYRQDPGQGLRLIYYSQIVNDFQKGDIAEGYSVSREKKESFPLTVTSAQKNPTAFYLCASSGGQGSGQPQHFGDGTRLSIL.

This chain joins TRBV10-3 and TRBJ2-7, with a weak D call TRBD1 (5 bases). Trimming took 3 bases from V and 4 from J, leaving 13 bases between them. Germline assignment: CDR1 ENHRY and CDR2 SYGVKD. This CDR3 spans 14 amino acids. The CDR3 spells CAISDPRTRYEQYF. Written as DNA, the CDR3 is TGTGCCATCAGTGACCCCCGGACAAGGTACGAGCAGTACTTC.

The rearrangement uses TRBV2 and TRBJ2-7; TRBD2 matches at 13 bases. Trimming at V came to 4 bases and at J to 6 bases, leaving 18 bases not matched to a gene. This CDR3 is 19 amino acids long. The germline CDR1 and CDR2 sequences are SNHLY and FYNNEI. In DNA, the CDR3 is TGTGCCAGCAGTGTCCGGACAGGGTCGACTAGCGGGAGGTTCGCCGAGCAGTACTTC. Translated, it gives CASSVRTGSTSGRFAEQYF. Full variable domain (rest looked up from reference TRBV2 and TRBJ2-7): EPEVTQTPSHQVTQMGQEVILRCVPISNHLYFYWYRQILGQKVEFLVSFYNNEISEKSEIFDDQFSVERPDGSNFTLKIRSTKLEDSAMYFCASSVRTGSTSGRFAEQYFGPGTRLTVT.

This clonotype has at least ten counts. J is TRBJ2-1 and V is TRBV5-1, with D maybe TRBD2 (6 bases). The germline gives CDR1 SGHRS, CDR2 YFSETQ. V lost 0 bases, J lost 0 bases, and 7 bases lay in between. CDR3 size: 15 residues. CDR3 protein: CASSLDGSSYNEQFF. The CDR3 coding sequence is TGCGCCAGCAGCTTGGACGGGAGCTCCTACAATGAGCAGTTCTTC.

V usage is TRBV2 and J usage is TRBJ1-1; D not certain. V was cut by 10 bases and J by 0 bases, with 12 bases left in between. In germline, CDR1 is SNHLY, CDR2 FYNNEI. The CDR3 runs to 13 residues. The CDR3 DNA follows: TGTGCCATCCTGAGCGGGGTGAACACTGAAGCTTTCTTT. Its translation: CAILSGVNTEAFF.

This clonotype was seen repeatedly, ten times or more. The CDR3: CASRPSTSANNEQFF. The CDR3 DNA is TGTGCCAGCAGACCTAGTACTAGCGCCAACAATGAGCAGTTCTTC. V gene TRBV6-1 combines with J gene TRBJ2-1, with 7 bases fitting TRBD2. Germline V gives CDR1 MNHNS, CDR2 SASEGT. V gave up 6 bases and J gave up 5 bases; unmatched junction bases: 10. The CDR3 is 15 amino acids.

This clonotype turned up a few times. The rearrangement links TRBV3-1 to TRBJ1-3; D not certain. Per germline, CDR1 LGHDT and CDR2 YNNKEL (reference sequence). The germline V and J ends were trimmed by 0 bases and 4 bases, with 16 bases remaining between them. CDR3 length: 17 residues. In DNA, the CDR3 is TGTGCCAGCAGCCAAGATTTGCCGGGTTTAGGAGGAAACACCATATATTTT. This encodes CASSQDLPGLGGNTIYF.